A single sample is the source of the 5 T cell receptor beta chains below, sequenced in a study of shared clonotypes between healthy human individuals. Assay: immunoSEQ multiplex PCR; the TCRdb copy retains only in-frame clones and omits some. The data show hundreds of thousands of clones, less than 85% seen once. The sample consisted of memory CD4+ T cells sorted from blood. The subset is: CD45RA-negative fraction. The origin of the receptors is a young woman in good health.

CDR3 DNA sequence: TGTGCCAGCAGTGGCCAATATACCATCTATACGCAGTATTTT. Encoded protein: CASSGQYTIYTQYF. The V and J genes are TRBV27 and TRBJ2-3; D gene ambiguous. The CDR3 sequence is 14 residues long. Per germline, CDR1 MNHEY and CDR2 SMNVEV (reference sequence). V shed 5 bases and J shed 7 bases, with 16 bases lying between them.

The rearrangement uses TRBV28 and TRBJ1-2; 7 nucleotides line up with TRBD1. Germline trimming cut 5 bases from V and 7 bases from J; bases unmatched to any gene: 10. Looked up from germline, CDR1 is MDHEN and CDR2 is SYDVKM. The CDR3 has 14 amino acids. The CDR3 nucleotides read TGTGCCAGCAGTCAATACAGGGGCGTTGGTGGCTACACCTTC. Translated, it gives CASSQYRGVGGYTF.

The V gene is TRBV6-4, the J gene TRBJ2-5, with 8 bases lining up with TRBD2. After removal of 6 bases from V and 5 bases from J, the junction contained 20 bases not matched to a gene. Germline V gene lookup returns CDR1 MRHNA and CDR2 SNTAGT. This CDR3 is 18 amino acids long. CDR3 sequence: CASREFRVSGGRTETQYF. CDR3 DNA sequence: TGTGCCAGCAGAGAATTTCGGGTCAGCGGCGGGAGGACGGAGACCCAGTACTTC.

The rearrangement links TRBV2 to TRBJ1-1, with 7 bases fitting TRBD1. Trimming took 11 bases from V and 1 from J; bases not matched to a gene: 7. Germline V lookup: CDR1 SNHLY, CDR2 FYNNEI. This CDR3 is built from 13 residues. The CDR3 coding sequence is TGTGCCTCAACAGGGGCCCCGAACACTGAAGCTTTCTTT. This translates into CASTGAPNTEAFF.

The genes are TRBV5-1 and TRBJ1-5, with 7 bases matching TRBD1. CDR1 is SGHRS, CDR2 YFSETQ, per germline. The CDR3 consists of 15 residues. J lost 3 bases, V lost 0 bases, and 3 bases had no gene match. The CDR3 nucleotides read TGCGCCAGCAGCTTGGACGGACAGGACAATCAGCCCCAGCATTTT. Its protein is CASSLDGQDNQPQHF. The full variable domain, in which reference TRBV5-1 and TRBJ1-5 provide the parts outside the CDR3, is KAGVTQTPRYLIKTRGQQVTLSCSPISGHRSVSWYQQTPGQGLQFLFEYFSETQRNKGNFPGRFSGRQFSNSRSEMNVSTLELGDSALYLCASSLDGQDNQPQHFGDGTRLSIL.